This T cell receptor beta chain emerged from a study of hypomethylating agent response in myelodysplastic syndrome. Overall study context: Most often mutated was TET2, found in about 45% of the 11 patients.

Remarks on this clone: What it binds is unknown.

This table comes from immunoSEQ multiplex PCR, and its TCRdb copy is limited to in-frame clones, with some not included. The sample holds some 2,000 clones; 70% to 85% are singletons and the top ten take roughly 15%. Study findings and constraints: Across all patients and within response groups, hypomethylating treatment left richness, diversity and clonality without significant change.

Germline lookup yields CDR1 LGHNA and CDR2 YSLEER. The ends were cut back, 0 bases at V and 4 bases at J, with 15 bases in the middle. The CDR3 contains 16 residues. The TCR was taken from a human donor with myelodysplastic syndrome. Sequencing used bone marrow, obtained before or after starting hypomethylating agent treatment for myelodysplastic syndrome (not recorded which). The genes are TRBV4-3 and TRBJ2-5, with D possibly TRBD2 on 6 matching bases. The CDR3 sequence is CASSQEVGGGRETQYF. CDR3 nucleotides: TGCGCCAGCAGCCAAGAGGTGGGGGGAGGTAGAGAGACCCAGTACTTC.